The source of this T cell receptor (beta chain) is a study of blood T cell repertoires in COVID-19. The overall study: Samples of COVID-19 (acute and convalescent) were obtained from the United States, Italy and Spain. T cells, B-cell-depleted T cells, or PBMCs provided the cDNA or gDNA that served as material.

In the original processing: Counts of nucleated cells, estimated from reference gene primer amplification, were obtained. Repertoires were generated with immunoSEQ multiplex PCR, while TCRdb's copy carries only in-frame clones and drops some. V and J calls and clone size are copied from that table; D and trimming were computed from the DNA. The repertoire holds 85,000 to 95,000 clones, approximately 76% seen once, with about 6.4% in the top ten. The CDR3 is made up of 17 amino acids. Germline CDR1 reads MNHEY; CDR2 reads SMNVEV (reference sequence). With V trimmed by 5 bases and J by 0 bases, 10 bases remained unmatched.

The receptor was isolated from a man aged 65-85 years with acute or convalescent COVID-19. The gene calls are TRBV27 and TRBJ1-2; 9 bases are shared with TRBD1. Sequenced sample: peripheral blood. CDR3 DNA: TGTGCCAGCAGTGGTATTCAAAGGACAGGGGCTAACTATGGCTACACCTTC. This codes for CASSGIQRTGANYGYTF.